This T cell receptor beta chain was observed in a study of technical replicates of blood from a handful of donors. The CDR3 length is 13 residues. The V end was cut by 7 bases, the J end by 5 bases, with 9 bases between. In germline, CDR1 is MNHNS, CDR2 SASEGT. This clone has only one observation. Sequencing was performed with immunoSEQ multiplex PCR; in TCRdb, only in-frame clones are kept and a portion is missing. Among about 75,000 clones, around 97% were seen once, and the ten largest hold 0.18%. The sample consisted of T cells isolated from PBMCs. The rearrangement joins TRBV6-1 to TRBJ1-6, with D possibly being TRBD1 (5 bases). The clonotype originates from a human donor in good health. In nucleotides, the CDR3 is TGTGCCAGCATGATGACAGATAATTCACCCCTCCACTTT. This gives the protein CASMMTDNSPLHF.